This entry lists 20 T cell receptor beta chains sequenced from one sample in a study of early T cells in non-severe SARS-CoV-2 infection (dated by TCRdb to the early 2020s). The protocol used for the library was 5' RACE. Sequencer: NextSeq 500. Using fastp at Q25 and MiXCR, TCRdb reprocessed the public reads and kept productive beta chains. Identical CDR3 proteins give one entry, which carries the most common genes and DNA. For this sample the table gives roughly 77,000 distinct CDR3 sequences, of which around 12% were detected only once. In total, the top ten clones hold 4.5% of the sample. The material sequenced was whole blood. These receptors were collected from an adult who was a healthcare worker with PCR-confirmed SARS-CoV-2 infection or an uninfected control (not recorded which).

Regarding this clonotype: A much larger clone lies one base from this, so it may be a read error. This sequence joins TRBV27 and TRBJ2-3; TRBD1 is a possible D gene (7 bases). Trimming pared 8 bases from V and 4 bases from J, leaving 16 bases between. The germline CDR1 and CDR2 sequences are MNHEY and SMNVEV (reference sequence). The CDR3 is made up of 14 amino acids. CDR3 sequence: CASGYQGGSDTQYF. CDR3 DNA sequence: TGTGCCAGCGGTTACCAGGGGGGCTCAGATACGCAGTATTTT.

Ten or more counts support this clonotype. The chain links TRBV5-1 to TRBJ2-7, with a weak D call TRBD1 (6 bases). Trimming pared 2 bases from V and 7 bases from J, leaving 13 bases between. The CDR3 sequence is 13 residues long. The germline gives CDR1 SGHRS, CDR2 YFSETQ. The DNA of the CDR3 is TGCGCCAGCAGCTTAACAGGGATACGGGAGCAGTACTTC. It yields the protein CASSLTGIREQYF.

Details on this clonotype: Possible read error: a much larger clone is one base away. The chain has TRBV10-3 and TRBJ2-2, with TRBD2 as a possible D gene (6 bases). The V gene lost 11 bases and the J gene lost 1 base, with 14 bases spanning the gap. This CDR3 has 14 amino acids. CDR1 is ENHRY and CDR2 is SYGVKD in the germline V gene. As DNA, the CDR3 is TGTGCCTCCCGGAGGGAGGAGAACACCGGGGAGCTGTTTTTT. Translating it yields CASRREENTGELFF.

This clonotype was recorded a few times. The chain recombines TRBV10-3 with TRBJ2-7; 9 bases map to TRBD2. After removal of 6 bases from V and 2 bases from J, the junction contained 5 bases not matched to a gene. This CDR3 is 14 amino acids long. Germline CDR1 ENHRY, CDR2 SYGVKD. The CDR3 nucleotides read TGTGCCATCAGATCGACTAGCGGCCCCTACGAGCAGTACTTC. Translation gives CAIRSTSGPYEQYF.

V is TRBV4-1 and J is TRBJ1-1; the D is unclear. The CDR3 covers 14 residues. Germline values: CDR1 MGHRA, CDR2 YSYEKL. Trimming cost V 0 bases and J 3 bases, with 8 bases left between them. CDR3 region: CASSQDSRDTEAFF. CDR3 sequence (DNA): TGCGCCAGCAGCCAAGATAGCCGGGACACTGAAGCTTTCTTT.

This clonotype was counted many times. The J gene is TRBJ1-1, the V gene TRBV21-1. TRBV21-1 is a pseudogene segment. The CDR3 is made up of 12 amino acids. Here the CDR3 reads CASSEQWAEAFF. CDR3 nucleotides: TGTGCCAGCAGCGAACAGTGGGCTGAAGCTTTCTTT.

This clonotype has a count of ten or more. J is TRBJ2-4 and V is TRBV3-1, with TRBD1 matching 10 bases. Unmatched junction bases numbered 9, after V lost 5 bases and J lost 8 bases. The CDR3 sequence is 15 residues long. Germline V gene sequence: CDR1 LGHDT, CDR2 YNNKEL (reference sequence). CDR3 DNA: TGTGCCAGCAGCGGCCGGGACAGGGGTAGATACATTCAGTACTTC. This translates into CASSGRDRGRYIQYF.

This clonotype was observed a few times. The junction departs from germline at one end; a sequencing error may be responsible. V and J are TRBV7-9 and TRBJ2-1; 7 bases agree with TRBD2. The V gene's germline CDR1 is SEHNR and CDR2 FQNEAQ (reference sequence). The CDR3 is 14 residues long. In DNA, the CDR3 is TGTGTCAGCATCCCTCCTAGCGGCCTCAATGAGCAGTTCTTC. It yields the protein CVSIPPSGLNEQFF. Full variable domain (missing parts from reference TRBV7-9 and TRBJ2-1): DTGVSQNPRHKITKRGQNVTFRCDPISEHNRLYWYRQTLGQGPEFLTYFQNEAQLEKSRLLSDRFSAERPKGSFSTLEIQRTEQGDSAMYLCVSIPPSGLNEQFFGPGTRLTVL.

The chain recombines TRBV11-2 with TRBJ1-2; D remains ambiguous. The CDR3 runs to 17 residues. V lost 0 bases and J lost 0, with 14 bases in between. Germline V gene data show CDR1 as SGHAT and CDR2 as FQNNGV. CDR3 in amino acids: CASSLDFGRHANYGYTF. CDR3 in DNA: TGTGCCAGCAGCTTAGACTTTGGCAGGCACGCTAACTATGGCTACACCTTC.

In this sample, this clonotype turned up a few times. One end of the junction varies from germline; a read error may be responsible. The chain uses TRBV20-1 and TRBJ2-1; 11 bases line up with TRBD2. The germline gives CDR1 DFQATT, CDR2 SNEGSKA (reference sequence). The CDR3 totals 13 residues. The CDR3 DNA follows: TGCAGTGCTCCCCTAGCGGGAGGCCCCTACGAGGTCTTC. It translates to CSAPLAGGPYEVF.

This clonotype was detected a few times. The V gene is TRBV7-9, the J gene TRBJ2-2; D not resolved. The V gene lost 7 bases and the J gene lost 9 bases, with 18 bases spanning the gap. Germline loops: CDR1 SEHNR, CDR2 FQNEAQ (reference sequence). The CDR3 sequence is 14 residues long. CDR3 loop: CASTWTEPSWELFF. As DNA, the CDR3 is TGTGCCAGCACCTGGACCGAGCCCAGCTGGGAGCTGTTTTTT.

This clonotype was detected a few times. The V and J genes are TRBV5-1 and TRBJ2-6; D might be TRBD2 (6 bases). V was cut by 2 bases and J by 0 bases, with 12 bases left in between. This CDR3 has 17 residues. Germline CDR1 SGHRS, CDR2 YFSETQ. In nucleotides, the CDR3 is TGCGCCAGCAGCTTAAATTACGGGAGCTCTGGGGCCAACGTCCTGACTTTC. It codes for CASSLNYGSSGANVLTF.

The CDR3 coding sequence is TGTGCCAGTAGTATCGTCGGGCCAAGCCAAAGGGCCCAGTACTTC. Its translation: CASSIVGPSQRAQYF. This chain links TRBV19 with TRBJ2-5; D gene uncertain. V was trimmed by 3 bases and J by 9 bases, leaving 20 bases between them. Per the germline V gene, CDR1 is LNHDA and CDR2 is SQIVND (reference sequence). This CDR3 has 15 amino acids.

This clonotype was detected a few times. The genes are TRBV10-3 and TRBJ2-3; maybe TRBD2 (6 bases). Germline CDR1 ENHRY, CDR2 SYGVKD. The CDR3 totals 14 residues. V dropped 4 bases and J dropped 0 bases, with 8 bases sitting between them. The CDR3 DNA is TGTGCCATCAGTGGTGGGACTAGCACAGATACGCAGTATTTT. Its protein product is CAISGGTSTDTQYF.

This clonotype was seen a few times. CDR3 DNA: TGCGCCAGCAGTCTCGGGACGTCCAGGACTTGCGCTTTCTTT. Its protein product is CASSLGTSRTCAFF. V gene TRBV23-1 combines with J gene TRBJ1-1; the D gene is possibly TRBD1 (5 bases). TRBV23-1 is treated as an ORF (open reading frame) with a function not yet certain. The CDR3 is 14 amino acids. V shed 4 bases and J shed 11 bases, with 20 bases lying between them.

This clonotype appeared many times. CDR3 protein: CASSHAGGASYNEQFF. The CDR3 coding sequence is TGCGCCAGCAGCCATGCAGGGGGGGCCTCCTACAATGAGCAGTTCTTC. The V gene is TRBV4-1, the J gene TRBJ2-1, with D perhaps given as TRBD1 or TRBD2 (7 bases each). CDR1 is MGHRA and CDR2 is YSYEKL in the germline V gene. The CDR3 has 16 amino acids. V was trimmed by 3 bases and J by 0 bases, leaving 12 bases between them.

The chain uses TRBV9 and TRBJ2-1, with 8 bases that match TRBD2. The CDR3 length is 19 residues. Germline-derived CDR1 and CDR2 are SGDLS and YYNGEE. Trimming removed 1 base from V and 4 bases from J; junction bases left unmatched: 16. The CDR3 spells CASSVTGGPRLRYYNEQFF. CDR3 DNA: TGTGCCAGCAGCGTAACGGGAGGGCCTCGCCTCCGCTATTACAATGAGCAGTTCTTC.

This clonotype appeared a few times. The chain has TRBV7-2 and TRBJ2-7; TRBD2 matches 13 bases. The CDR3 runs to 15 residues. The ends lost 5 bases at V and 4 bases at J; junction bases unmatched: 5. Germline V lookup: CDR1 SGHTA, CDR2 FQGNSA. CDR3 bases: TGTGCCAGCAGCCAACTAGCGGGGGGGCAGTACGAGCAGTACTTC. It specifies CASSQLAGGQYEQYF.

A few counts support this clonotype. The V gene is TRBV11-2, the J gene TRBJ1-3, with D unresolved. Germline assignment: CDR1 SGHAT and CDR2 FQNNGV. Trimming took off 1 base at V and 3 bases at J, with 16 bases between the two ends. The CDR3 loop spans 17 amino acids. The CDR3 sequence: CASSLGSPGIIGNTIYF. For the CDR3, the DNA is TGTGCCAGCAGCTTAGGGTCTCCAGGAATTATTGGAAACACCATATATTTT.

The gene calls are TRBV29-1 and TRBJ1-4, with D tentatively TRBD1 (5 bases). The CDR3 sequence is 12 residues long. Looked up from germline, CDR1 is SQVTM and CDR2 is ANQGSEA. Trimming removed 4 bases at V and 5 bases at J, with 8 bases between. The CDR3 sequence is CSVVGLNEKLFF. The CDR3 bases are TGCAGCGTTGTGGGACTAAATGAAAAACTGTTTTTT. Complete variable domain (other parts from reference TRBV29-1 and TRBJ1-4): SAVISQKPSRDICQRGTSLTIQCQVDSQVTMMFWYRQQPGQSLTLIATANQGSEATYESGFVIDKFPISRPNLTFSTLTVSNMSPEDSSIYLCSVVGLNEKLFFGSGTQLSVL.